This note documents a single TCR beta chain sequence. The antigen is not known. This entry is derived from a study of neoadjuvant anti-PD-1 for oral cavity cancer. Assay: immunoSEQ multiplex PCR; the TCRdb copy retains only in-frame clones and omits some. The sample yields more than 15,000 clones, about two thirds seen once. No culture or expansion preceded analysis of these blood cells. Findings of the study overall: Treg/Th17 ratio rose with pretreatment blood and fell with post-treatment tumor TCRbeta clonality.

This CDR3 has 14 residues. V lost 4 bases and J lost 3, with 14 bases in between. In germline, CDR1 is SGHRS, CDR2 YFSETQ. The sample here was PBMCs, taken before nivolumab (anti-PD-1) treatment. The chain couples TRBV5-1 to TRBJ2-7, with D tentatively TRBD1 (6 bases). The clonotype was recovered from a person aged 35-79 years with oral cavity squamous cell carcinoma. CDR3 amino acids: CASSDRDTLYEQYF. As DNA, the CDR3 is TGCGCCAGCAGCGATCGGGACACCCTCTACGAGCAGTACTTC.